The clone carrying this TCR beta chain appeared a single time. The source of the sample is a study of T cell changes during pregnancy in multiple sclerosis. Method: immunoSEQ multiplex PCR; TCRdb's copy keeps in-frame clones and lacks some. In the table there are 39,000 or so clones, around 91% of which are singletons. This CDR3 is 14 amino acids long. The germline V gene encodes CDR1 SEHNR and CDR2 FQNEAQ (reference sequence). The V and J ends lost 7 bases and 3 bases respectively, with 13 bases between them. The V call is TRBV7-9, the J call TRBJ2-1, with a possible D match to TRBD2 (6 bases). This TCR was sampled from a female donor with multiple sclerosis, enrolled in a pregnancy study. The sample here was CD8+ T cells from peripheral blood mononuclear cells, taken in the first trimester of pregnancy. The CDR3 sequence: CASTRLGVYNEQFF. The CDR3 coding sequence is TGTGCCAGCACCAGACTAGGAGTCTACAATGAGCAGTTCTTC.